This T cell receptor (beta chain) was found in a study of glioma-infiltrating T cells after dendritic cell vaccination. In the study overall: Patients received autologous tumor lysate-pulsed dendritic cell vaccination between about 2002 and 2013.

Patients had residual fresh-frozen tumor tissue and more than two years of survival data. The immunoSEQ assay amplified TCRB CDR3 from up to 2 ug DNA. Amplification used 60 V beta primers and 13 J beta primers. The assay was immunoSEQ multiplex PCR, and TCRdb's table has in-frame clones only and misses some. The data contain tens of thousands of clones, about 76% of them singletons. The ends were cut back, 10 bases at V and 8 bases at J, with 9 bases in the middle. The CDR3 runs to 11 residues. Germline-derived CDR1 and CDR2 are SNHLY and FYNNEI. This clone showed up just a few times. The sample was blood, taken before dendritic cell vaccination. The sequence came from a human donor with glioblastoma. The genes are TRBV2 and TRBJ1-6, with a tentative D call TRBD1 (5 bases). DNA of the CDR3: TGTGCCACCTCCAGGGATTCACCCCTCCACTTT. This codes for CATSRDSPLHF.